The 14 T cell receptor beta chains given below trace back to one sample, sequenced in a study of CD8 T cells in ankylosing spondylitis. TCRdb reprocessed the 5' RACE reads via MiXCR and lists one record per CDR3 protein. The sample lists about 150,000 distinct CDR3 sequences; 30% to 35% were seen once. Sequencing used synovial fluid, either unsorted or a sorted T cell fraction (not recorded which). The receptors here all came from a male donor with ankylosing spondylitis.

This clonotype was recorded many times. The CDR3 DNA follows: TGTGCCAGCAGTTCCCGGTCGCCCCATAATGAGCAGTTCTTC. It codes for CASSSRSPHNEQFF. This chain connects TRBV6-2 or TRBV6-3 to TRBJ2-1; D is undetermined. The germline gives CDR1 MNHEY, CDR2 SVGEGT. The CDR3 consists of 14 residues. Deletions cut 4 bases from V and 7 bases from J, with 14 bases between.

The table lists this clonotype with a few counts. CDR3 loop: CASSPSLAGEQYF. The CDR3 nucleotides read TGTGCCAGCAGTCCCTCCCTTGCCGGGGAGCAGTACTTC. The rearrangement joins TRBV6-2 or TRBV6-3 to TRBJ2-7; D gene unclear. The CDR3 is made up of 13 amino acids. V was shortened by 5 bases and J by 7 bases, with 15 bases between the two germline ends. Germline V gives CDR1 MNHEY, CDR2 SVGEGT.

This chain connects TRBV5-1 to TRBJ2-7; 8 nucleotides agree with TRBD2. The V segment lost 0 bases and the J segment 4 bases; nucleotides outside the gene matches: 15. CDR3 length: 18 amino acids. Looked up from germline, CDR1 is SGHRS and CDR2 is YFSETQ. The CDR3 DNA reads as TGCGCCAGCAGCTTGGCCGGGCTAGCGGGCGCGTCGGGGTACGAGCAGTACTTC. Its protein is CASSLAGLAGASGYEQYF.

The rearrangement joins TRBV28 to TRBJ1-1, with TRBD1 identical over 7 bases. Germline values: CDR1 MDHEN, CDR2 SYDVKM. The CDR3 has 14 residues. V lost 5 bases and J lost 6; bases outside the gene matches: 9. The CDR3 nucleotides are TGTGCCAGCAGTCCCCGACAGGGAGGGGCTGAAGCTTTCTTT. Its translation: CASSPRQGGAEAFF.

The chain couples TRBV27 to TRBJ2-2, with D unresolved. The germline V and J ends were trimmed by 3 bases and 5 bases, with 4 bases remaining between them. The germline V gene has CDR1 MNHEY and CDR2 SMNVEV (reference sequence). The CDR3 has 12 residues. The CDR3 is CASSFSTGELFF. CDR3 DNA: TGTGCCAGCAGTTTCAGTACCGGGGAGCTGTTTTTT.

In this sample, this clonotype turned up many times. The rearrangement uses TRBV5-1 and TRBJ2-7; weak D call: TRBD2 (5 bases). V was trimmed by 5 bases and J by 2 bases, leaving 14 bases between them. The CDR3 has 14 amino acids. CDR1 is SGHRS, CDR2 YFSETQ, per germline. In DNA form, the CDR3 reads TGCGCCAGCAGGAGAGAGGACTTCACCTACGAGCAGTACTTC. Protein product: CASRREDFTYEQYF. Drawing the rest from reference TRBV5-1 and TRBJ2-7, the complete variable domain is KAGVTQTPRYLIKTRGQQVTLSCSPISGHRSVSWYQQTPGQGLQFLFEYFSETQRNKGNFPGRFSGRQFSNSRSEMNVSTLELGDSALYLCASRREDFTYEQYFGPGTRLTVT.

The chain joins TRBV2 to TRBJ1-1; the match to TRBD1 covers 9 bases. The ends lost 6 bases at V and 0 bases at J; junction bases unmatched: 2. Per germline, CDR1 SNHLY and CDR2 FYNNEI. The CDR3 has 14 residues. The CDR3: CASSDRGLNTEAFF. The DNA for the CDR3 is TGTGCCAGCAGCGACAGGGGGTTGAACACTGAAGCTTTCTTT.

The chain carries TRBV11-3 and TRBJ2-2; unclear D gene. Per germline, CDR1 SGHNT and CDR2 YENEEA. V lost 3 bases and J lost 2, with 10 bases in between. The CDR3 loop spans 15 amino acids. The CDR3 coding sequence is TGTGCCAGCAGCTTTAGGAGTGCCAACACCGGGGAGCTGTTTTTT. Translated: CASSFRSANTGELFF.

This clonotype was picked up a small number of times. The J gene is TRBJ2-7, the V gene TRBV27, with D unresolved. With 3 bases removed from V and 3 bases from J, the gap between germline ends came to 9 bases. This CDR3 has 13 amino acids. The V gene's germline CDR1 is MNHEY and CDR2 SMNVEV (reference sequence). In DNA, the CDR3 is TGTGCCAGCAGTTTCCGCGACGGCTACGAGCAGTACTTC. This encodes CASSFRDGYEQYF.

This clonotype showed up just a few times. The chain couples TRBV28 to TRBJ1-4; D not resolved. The V and J ends lost 6 bases and 6 bases respectively, with 11 bases between them. Germline values: CDR1 MDHEN, CDR2 SYDVKM. There are 13 residues in the CDR3. CDR3 amino acids: CASSPTQYEKLFF. The CDR3, as DNA: TGTGCCAGCAGCCCCACGCAATATGAAAAACTGTTTTTT.

In this sample, this clonotype turned up many times. The chain couples TRBV29-1 to TRBJ1-1; possibly TRBD1 for D (6 bases). The germline CDR1 and CDR2 sequences are SQVTM and ANQGSEA. The CDR3 runs to 13 residues. The ends were cut back, 7 bases at V and 0 bases at J, with 12 bases in the middle. CDR3 region: CSARGGMNTEAFF. For the CDR3, the DNA is TGCAGCGCCCGAGGGGGGATGAACACTGAAGCTTTCTTT.

The rearrangement uses TRBV5-5 and TRBJ2-5; 8 bases are a match to TRBD1. Germline loops: CDR1 SGHKS, CDR2 YYEKEE (reference sequence). The J segment lost 5 bases and the V segment lost 4 bases, leaving 10 bases of the junction unmatched. This CDR3 contains 15 residues. The CDR3 region has the DNA TGTGCCAGCAGCCCAGGACAGGGAAGTTGGGAGACCCAGTACTTC. Protein product: CASSPGQGSWETQYF.

The sample holds many counts of this clonotype. The chain combines TRBV15 with TRBJ2-7; D unclear. Trimming cost V 0 bases and J 4 bases, with 7 bases left between them. The CDR3 consists of 13 residues. The V gene's germline CDR1 is LNHNV and CDR2 YYDKDF (reference sequence). For the CDR3, the DNA is TGTGCCACCAGCAGAGAGGGCGGTTACGAGCAGTACTTC. This codes for CATSREGGYEQYF.

This clonotype turned up a few times. This chain links TRBV7-2 with TRBJ1-5; the D is unclear. Per the germline V gene, CDR1 is SGHTA and CDR2 is FQGNSA. The CDR3 consists of 14 residues. V was cut by 1 base and J by 7 bases, with 11 bases left in between. The CDR3 loop is CASSLEEGPQPQHF. The CDR3, as DNA: TGTGCCAGCAGCTTAGAGGAGGGTCCCCAGCCCCAGCATTTT.